This TCR beta chain is from a study of vaccination and CD4 T cells after COVID-19. About the research overall: The post-vaccine samples came a median 72 days after dose two (range 14 to 241). The cells were exposed to overlapping spike peptides originating from SARS-CoV-2, HCoV-NL63, HCoV-OC43 and HCoV-229E for stimulation.

CDR3 length equals 15 residues. Germline CDR1 LNHDA, CDR2 SQIVND (reference sequence). V shed 3 bases, J shed 0 bases, and the junction held 4 bases outside the gene matches. To note about this clonotype: The antigen is not known.

Once obtained from cultured CD4+ T cells, the DNA was sequenced using the Oncomine TCR Beta short-read assay. One entry per CDR3 protein results from TCRdb running MiXCR on the PCR reads. This table holds about 14,000 distinct CDR3 sequences, nearly 35% found once. Treatment defined: roughly ten-day PBMC culture with coronavirus spike peptide pools or control peptides (ViraFEST assay). The genes are TRBV19 and TRBJ2-5; 7 nucleotides line up with TRBD2. This receptor was obtained from a human donor with COVID-19. Specimen: cultured CD4+ T cells from blood. CDR3 amino acids: CASSIMRGYQETQYF. Written as DNA, the CDR3 is TGTGCCAGTAGTATCATGCGGGGGTACCAAGAGACCCAGTACTTC.